The 12 T cell receptor beta chains below all came from one sample that was sequenced in a study of blood T cell repertoires in COVID-19. Clones were sequenced by immunoSEQ multiplex PCR, and TCRdb holds only the in-frame ones, with some missing. The data contain roughly 100,000 clones, around 90% of them singletons. The sample comprised peripheral blood. The source of these receptors is a man in his fifties or sixties with active COVID-19.

The chain couples TRBV4-1 to TRBJ2-5; tentative D call: TRBD1 (5 bases). This CDR3 region has 17 residues. Germline V lookup: CDR1 MGHRA, CDR2 YSYEKL. The V end lost 0 bases, the J end lost 1 base, and 15 bases lay between the germline ends. The CDR3 protein is CASSQEMGLDSQETQYF. CDR3 coding DNA: TGCGCCAGCAGCCAAGAAATGGGGTTAGACAGCCAAGAGACCCAGTACTTC.

The chain is built from TRBV7-8 and TRBJ1-6; D is undetermined. Trimming cost V 6 bases and J 6 bases, with 6 bases left between them. This CDR3 is built from 12 residues. Germline values: CDR1 SGHVS, CDR2 FQNEAQ. This CDR3 reads CASSAPNSPLHF. The CDR3 region has the DNA TGTGCCAGCAGTGCGCCTAATTCACCCCTCCACTTT.

This clone was detected once. The genes are TRBV6-5 and TRBJ2-7; D perhaps matches TRBD2 (6 bases). Germline-derived CDR1 and CDR2 are MNHEY and SVGAGI. Trimming removed 5 bases from V and 6 bases from J, with 20 bases in between. The CDR3 totals 15 residues. CDR3 amino acids: CASSRSTGQRVEQYF. The CDR3 DNA reads as TGTGCCAGCAGTCGAAGCACCGGGCAGCGGGTCGAGCAGTACTTC.

This chain links TRBV7-3 with TRBJ2-2, with TRBD2 matching 12 bases. The CDR3 extends over 17 amino acids. In germline, CDR1 is SGHTA, CDR2 FQGTGA. Germline trimming cut 5 bases from V and 7 bases from J; bases unmatched to any gene: 11. In DNA, the CDR3 is TGTGCCAGCAGCCCCGAGACTAGCGGGGGCGCAAGCGGGGAGCTGTTTTTT. Translation: CASSPETSGGASGELFF.

This clone was seen just once. The chain is built from TRBV7-2 and TRBJ2-5, with D perhaps TRBD2 (5 bases). CDR3 size: 15 residues. CDR1 is SGHTA and CDR2 is FQGNSA in the germline V gene. V was shortened by 4 bases and J by 2 bases, with 14 bases between the two germline ends. CDR3 sequence: CASSSPLRVQETQYF. In DNA form, the CDR3 reads TGTGCCAGCAGCTCCCCATTGAGGGTACAAGAGACCCAGTACTTC.

This chain links TRBV4-2 with TRBJ1-2; 7 nucleotides agree with TRBD1. V trimming: 4 bases; J trimming: 3 bases; junction bases outside the gene matches: 2. The CDR3 has 13 residues. The germline CDR1 and CDR2 sequences are LGHNA and YNFKEQ. For the CDR3, the DNA is TGTGCCAGCAGCCGAGGGGGCGACTATGGCTACACCTTC. Its translation: CASSRGGDYGYTF.

The V gene is TRBV18, the J gene TRBJ1-1; unclear D gene. V lost 2 bases and J lost 3, with 7 bases in between. Germline V CDR1 and CDR2: KGHSH, LQKENI. The CDR3 is made up of 13 amino acids. The CDR3 DNA follows: TGTGCCAGCTCACCAAACACGCACACTGAAGCTTTCTTT. Translation: CASSPNTHTEAFF.

This sequence joins TRBV3-1 (or the pseudogene TRBV3-2) and TRBJ2-5, with 8 bases matching TRBD2. V lost 0 bases and J lost 5; bases outside the gene matches: 11. The CDR3 is 17 residues long. Germline V lookup: CDR1 LGHDT, CDR2 YNNKEL (reference sequence). CDR3: CASSQDLAGPFRETQYF. The DNA of the CDR3 is TGTGCCAGCAGCCAAGACTTAGCGGGGCCATTCCGGGAGACCCAGTACTTC.

The chain carries TRBV7-9 and TRBJ2-5, with 10 bases fitting TRBD2. The J segment lost 3 bases and the V segment lost 5 bases, leaving 3 bases of the junction unmatched. The CDR3 consists of 14 residues. CDR1 is SEHNR and CDR2 is FQNEAQ in the germline V gene (reference sequence). The CDR3 DNA reads as TGTGCCAGCAGCCACACTAGCGGGGAAGAGACCCAGTACTTC. Its protein is CASSHTSGEETQYF.

The chain couples TRBV7-9 to TRBJ2-3, with TRBD2 identical over 14 bases. There are 18 residues in the CDR3. J gave up 2 bases and V 5 bases, and 9 bases lay outside the gene matches. Germline V gene lookup returns CDR1 SEHNR and CDR2 FQNEAQ (reference sequence). CDR3 in DNA: TGTGCCAGCAGCCCGGGGACTAGCGGGAGCCTTTACACAGATACGCAGTATTTT. It is translated as CASSPGTSGSLYTDTQYF.

V gene TRBV7-9 combines with J gene TRBJ1-2; the match to TRBD1 covers 10 bases. The V and J ends lost 5 bases and 1 base, in that order; junction bases with no gene match: 1. CDR3 length: 14 residues. Germline CDR1 is SEHNR and CDR2 is FQNEAQ (reference sequence). CDR3 region: CASSRTGGNYGYTF. CDR3 DNA sequence: TGTGCCAGCAGCCGGACAGGGGGTAACTATGGCTACACCTTC. Full variable domain (rest looked up from reference TRBV7-9 and TRBJ1-2): DTGVSQNPRHKITKRGQNVTFRCDPISEHNRLYWYRQTLGQGPEFLTYFQNEAQLEKSRLLSDRFSAERPKGSFSTLEIQRTEQGDSAMYLCASSRTGGNYGYTFGSGTRLTVV.

The chain combines TRBV27 with TRBJ1-2; TRBD1 aligns across 7 bases. Germline V gives CDR1 MNHEY, CDR2 SMNVEV (reference sequence). This CDR3 has 13 residues. The J segment lost 5 bases and the V segment lost 4 bases, leaving 4 bases of the junction unmatched. The CDR3 coding sequence is TGTGCCAGCAGTTCGGACAGGTCTTATGGCTACACCTTC. It codes for CASSSDRSYGYTF.